This record covers a single T cell receptor (beta chain). Its target is not known. The source of the sample is a study of OX40 agonist ivuxolimab in advanced cancers. Study in general: Prior anti-PD-1, anti-PD-L1 or anti-CTLA-4 therapy did not bar entry, and more than 35% had some. Findings and limits, study-wide: At 0.1 to 3.0 mg/kg and by week 6, clonal expansion occurred in CD4+ and CD8+ blood T cells.

Clones were sequenced by immunoSEQ multiplex PCR, and TCRdb holds only the in-frame ones, with some missing. The repertoire holds 40,000 to 45,000 clones, with 75% to 90% as singletons. Patients were ineligible given autoimmune disease history or systemic immunosuppression. V lost 5 bases, J lost 4 bases, and 10 bases stayed unmatched. The CDR3 length is 15 residues. CDR1 MNHEY and CDR2 SVGAGI come from the germline V gene. The chain is built from TRBV6-5 and TRBJ2-7, with TRBD1 matching over 8 bases. This sequence originates from an adult with an advanced solid tumor such as melanoma, head and neck, liver or kidney cancer. The sequencing used CD4+ or CD8+ T cells sorted from blood, collected in a trial of the OX40 agonist ivuxolimab. As DNA, the CDR3 is TGTGCCAGCAGTACGATCGGACAGGGTTTGTACGAGCAGTACTTC. Amino acids: CASSTIGQGLYEQYF.